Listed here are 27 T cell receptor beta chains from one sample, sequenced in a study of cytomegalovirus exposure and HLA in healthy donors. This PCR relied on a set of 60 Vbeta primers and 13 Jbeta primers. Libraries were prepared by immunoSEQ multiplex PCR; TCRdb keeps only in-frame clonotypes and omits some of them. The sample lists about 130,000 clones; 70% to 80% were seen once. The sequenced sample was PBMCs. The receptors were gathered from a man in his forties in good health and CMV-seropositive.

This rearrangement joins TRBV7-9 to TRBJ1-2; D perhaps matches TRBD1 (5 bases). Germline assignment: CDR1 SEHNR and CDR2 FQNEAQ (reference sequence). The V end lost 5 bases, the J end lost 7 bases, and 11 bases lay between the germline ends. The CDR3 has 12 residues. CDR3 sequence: CASSPRDSGYTF. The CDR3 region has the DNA TGTGCCAGCAGCCCTAGGGACTCTGGCTACACCTTC.

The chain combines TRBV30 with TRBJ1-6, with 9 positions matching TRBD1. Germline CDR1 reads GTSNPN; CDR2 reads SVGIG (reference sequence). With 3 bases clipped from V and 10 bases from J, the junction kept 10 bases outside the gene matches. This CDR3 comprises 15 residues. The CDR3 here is CAWRSRTGDQSPLHF. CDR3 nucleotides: TGTGCCTGGAGAAGCCGGACAGGGGATCAGTCACCCCTCCACTTT.

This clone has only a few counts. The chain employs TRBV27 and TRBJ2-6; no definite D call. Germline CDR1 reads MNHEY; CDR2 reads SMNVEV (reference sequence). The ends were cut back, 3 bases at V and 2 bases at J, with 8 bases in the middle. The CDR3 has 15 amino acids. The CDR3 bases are TGTGCCAGCAGTTTGTTGGGCCCTGGGGCCAACGTCCTGACTTTC. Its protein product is CASSLLGPGANVLTF.

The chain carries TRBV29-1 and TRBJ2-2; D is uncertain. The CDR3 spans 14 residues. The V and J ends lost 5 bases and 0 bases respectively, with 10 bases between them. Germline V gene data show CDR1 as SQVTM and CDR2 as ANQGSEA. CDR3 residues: CSVLGRTNTGELFF. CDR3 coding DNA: TGCAGCGTTTTAGGCAGGACGAACACCGGGGAGCTGTTTTTT.

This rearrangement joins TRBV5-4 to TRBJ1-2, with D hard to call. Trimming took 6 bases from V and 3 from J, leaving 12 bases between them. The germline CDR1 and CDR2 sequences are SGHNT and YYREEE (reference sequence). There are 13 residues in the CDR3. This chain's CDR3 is CASKFADDYGYTF. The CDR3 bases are TGTGCCAGCAAATTCGCGGATGACTATGGCTACACCTTC.

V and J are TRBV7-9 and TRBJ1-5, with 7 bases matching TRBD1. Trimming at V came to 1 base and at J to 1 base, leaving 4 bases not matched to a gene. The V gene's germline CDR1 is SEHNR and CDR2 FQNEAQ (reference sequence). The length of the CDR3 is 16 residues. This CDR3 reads CASSLGAQGSNQPQHF. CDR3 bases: TGTGCCAGCAGCTTAGGGGCACAGGGGAGCAATCAGCCCCAGCATTTT.

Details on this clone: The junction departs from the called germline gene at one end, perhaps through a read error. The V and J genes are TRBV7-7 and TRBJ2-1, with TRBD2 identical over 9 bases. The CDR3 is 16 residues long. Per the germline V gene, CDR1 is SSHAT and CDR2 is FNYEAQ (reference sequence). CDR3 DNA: TGTGCTAGCAGCTTAGCCGGCGGGAGGGGGACCAATGAGCAGTTCTTC. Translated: CASSLAGGRGTNEQFF.

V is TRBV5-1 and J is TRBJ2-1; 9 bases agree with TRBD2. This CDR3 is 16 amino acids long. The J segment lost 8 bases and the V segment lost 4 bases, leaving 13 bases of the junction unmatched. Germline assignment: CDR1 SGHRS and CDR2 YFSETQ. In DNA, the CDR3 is TGCGCCAGCAGCCCCCGGGGGGCGGGAGGGAGCGATGAGCAGTTCTTC. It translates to CASSPRGAGGSDEQFF.

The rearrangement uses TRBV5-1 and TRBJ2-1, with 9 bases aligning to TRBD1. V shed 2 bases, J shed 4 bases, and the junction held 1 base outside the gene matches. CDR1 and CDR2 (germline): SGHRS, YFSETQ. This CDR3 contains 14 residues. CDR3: CASSLQGAYNEQFF. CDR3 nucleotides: TGCGCCAGCAGCTTACAGGGGGCTTACAATGAGCAGTTCTTC.

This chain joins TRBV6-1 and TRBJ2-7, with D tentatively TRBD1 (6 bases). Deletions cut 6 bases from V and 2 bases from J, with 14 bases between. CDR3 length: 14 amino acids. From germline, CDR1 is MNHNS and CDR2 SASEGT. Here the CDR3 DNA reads TGTGCCAGCAGGGGGTGGGACACCACCTACGAGCAGTACTTC. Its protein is CASRGWDTTYEQYF.

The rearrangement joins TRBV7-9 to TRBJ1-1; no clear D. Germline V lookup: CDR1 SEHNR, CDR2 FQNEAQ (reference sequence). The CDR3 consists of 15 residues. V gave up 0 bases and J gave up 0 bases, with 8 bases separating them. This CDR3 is CASSLARQLNTEAFF. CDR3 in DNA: TGTGCCAGCAGCTTAGCGCGGCAGCTGAACACTGAAGCTTTCTTT.

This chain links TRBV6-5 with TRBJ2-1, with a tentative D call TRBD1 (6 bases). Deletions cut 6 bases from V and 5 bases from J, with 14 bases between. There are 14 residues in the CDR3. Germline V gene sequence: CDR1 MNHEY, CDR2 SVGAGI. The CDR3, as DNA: TGTGCCAGCAGGAGAGACAGGTCACACAATGAGCAGTTCTTC. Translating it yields CASRRDRSHNEQFF.

CDR3 in DNA: TGTGCCTGGTGGGGTAGCGCGTCGAACACCGGGGAGCTGTTTTTT. Its protein product is CAWWGSASNTGELFF. The gene calls are TRBV30 and TRBJ2-2; the D gene is possibly TRBD2 (5 bases). Looked up from germline, CDR1 is GTSNPN and CDR2 is SVGIG (reference sequence). V was trimmed by 5 bases and J by 0 bases, leaving 13 bases between them. CDR3 length: 15 amino acids.

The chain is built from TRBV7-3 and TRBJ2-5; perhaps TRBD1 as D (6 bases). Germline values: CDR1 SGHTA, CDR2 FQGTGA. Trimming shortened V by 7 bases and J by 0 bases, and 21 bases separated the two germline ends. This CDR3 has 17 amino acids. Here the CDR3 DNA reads TGTGCCAGCACTTATCCCTCCGGACAGCCGTACCAAGAGACCCAGTACTTC. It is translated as CASTYPSGQPYQETQYF.

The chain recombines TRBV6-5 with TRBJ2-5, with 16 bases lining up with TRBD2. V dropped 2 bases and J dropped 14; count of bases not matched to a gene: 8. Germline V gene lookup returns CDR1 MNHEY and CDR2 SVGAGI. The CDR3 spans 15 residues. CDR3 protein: CASSYAGTSGRALYF. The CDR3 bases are TGTGCCAGCAGTTACGCCGGGACTAGCGGGAGGGCCTTATACTTC.

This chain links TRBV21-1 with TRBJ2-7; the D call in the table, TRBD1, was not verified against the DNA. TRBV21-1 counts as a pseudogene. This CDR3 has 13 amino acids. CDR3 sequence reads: CASSKVTGIEQYF. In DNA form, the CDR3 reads TGTGCCAGCAGCAAAGTGACAGGGATCGAGCAGTACTTC.

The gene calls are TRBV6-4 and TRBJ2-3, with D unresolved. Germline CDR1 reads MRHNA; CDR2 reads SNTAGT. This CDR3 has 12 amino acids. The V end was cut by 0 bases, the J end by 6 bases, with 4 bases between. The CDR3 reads CASSDSGDTQYF. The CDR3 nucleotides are TGTGCCAGCAGTGACTCGGGCGATACGCAGTATTTT.

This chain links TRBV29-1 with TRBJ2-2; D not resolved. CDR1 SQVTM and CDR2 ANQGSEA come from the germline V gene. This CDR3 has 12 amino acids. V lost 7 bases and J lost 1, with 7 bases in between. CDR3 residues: CSATRNTGELFF. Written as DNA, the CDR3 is TGCAGCGCAACCAGGAACACCGGGGAGCTGTTTTTT.

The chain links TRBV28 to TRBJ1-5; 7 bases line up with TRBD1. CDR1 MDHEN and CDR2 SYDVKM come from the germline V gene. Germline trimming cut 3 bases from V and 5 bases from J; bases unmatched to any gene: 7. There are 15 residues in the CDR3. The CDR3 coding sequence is TGTGCCAGCAGTTTTCGGGCAGGGGGTCATCAGCCCCAGCATTTT. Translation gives CASSFRAGGHQPQHF.

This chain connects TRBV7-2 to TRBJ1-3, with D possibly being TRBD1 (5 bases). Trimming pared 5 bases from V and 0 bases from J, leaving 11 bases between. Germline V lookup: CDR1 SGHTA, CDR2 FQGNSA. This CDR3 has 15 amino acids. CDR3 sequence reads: CASSPRQSSGNTIYF. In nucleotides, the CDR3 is TGTGCCAGCAGCCCCAGACAGAGCTCTGGAAACACCATATATTTT.

CDR3 protein: CSVRTSSAEQYF. In DNA form, the CDR3 reads TGCAGCGTTCGGACTAGTTCCGCCGAGCAGTACTTC. This sequence joins TRBV29-1 and TRBJ2-7; TRBD2 matches 7 bases. Germline trimming cut 5 bases from V and 6 bases from J; bases unmatched to any gene: 7. The germline CDR1 and CDR2 sequences are SQVTM and ANQGSEA. The CDR3 loop spans 12 amino acids.

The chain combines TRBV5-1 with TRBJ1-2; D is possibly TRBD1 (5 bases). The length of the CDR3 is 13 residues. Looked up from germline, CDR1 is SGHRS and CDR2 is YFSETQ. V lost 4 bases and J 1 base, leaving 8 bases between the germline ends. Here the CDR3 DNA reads TGCGCCAGCAGCGATCAGGGTAACTATGGCTACACCTTC. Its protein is CASSDQGNYGYTF.

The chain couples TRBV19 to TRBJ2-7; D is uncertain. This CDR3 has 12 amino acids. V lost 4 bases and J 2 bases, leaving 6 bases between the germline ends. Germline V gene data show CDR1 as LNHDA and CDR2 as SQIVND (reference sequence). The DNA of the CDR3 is TGTGCCAGTAGTACCCCTCCCTACGAGCAGTACTTC. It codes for CASSTPPYEQYF.

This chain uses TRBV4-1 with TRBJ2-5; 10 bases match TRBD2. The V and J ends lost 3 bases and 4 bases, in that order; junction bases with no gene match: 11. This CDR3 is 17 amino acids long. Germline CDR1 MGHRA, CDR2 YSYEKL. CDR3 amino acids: CASSQVLAGASRETQYF. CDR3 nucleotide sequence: TGCGCCAGCAGCCAGGTTCTAGCGGGAGCCTCTCGAGAGACCCAGTACTTC.

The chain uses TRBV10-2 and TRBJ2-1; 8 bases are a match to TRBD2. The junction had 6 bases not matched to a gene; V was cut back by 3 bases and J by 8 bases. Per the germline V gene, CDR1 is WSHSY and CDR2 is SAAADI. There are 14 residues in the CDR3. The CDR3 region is CASSETSGFDEQFF. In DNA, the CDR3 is TGCGCCAGCAGTGAAACTAGCGGCTTCGATGAGCAGTTCTTC.

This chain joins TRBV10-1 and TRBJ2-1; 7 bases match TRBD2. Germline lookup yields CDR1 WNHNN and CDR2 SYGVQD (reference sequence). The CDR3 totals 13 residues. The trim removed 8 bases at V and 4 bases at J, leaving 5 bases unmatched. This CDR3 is CASSWGGYNEQFF. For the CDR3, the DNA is TGCGCCAGCTCCTGGGGGGGGTACAATGAGCAGTTCTTC.

The CDR3 region has the DNA TGTGCCAGCAGCTTAGAGGTGCGGGGAATCCAAGAGACCCAGTACTTC. Translating gives CASSLEVRGIQETQYF. The chain links TRBV11-2 to TRBJ2-5; the D gene is possibly TRBD2 (6 bases). The CDR3 is made up of 16 amino acids. Germline CDR1 and CDR2: SGHAT and FQNNGV. V lost 0 bases and J 1 base, leaving 12 bases between the germline ends. Looking up the rest from reference TRBV11-2 and TRBJ2-5 gives the full variable domain: EAGVAQSPRYKIIEKRQSVAFWCNPISGHATLYWYQQILGQGPKLLIQFQNNGVVDDSQLPKDRFSAERLKGVDSTLKIQPAKLEDSAVYLCASSLEVRGIQETQYFGPGTRLLVL.